This is a list of T cell receptor beta chains from one sample in a study of blood T cell repertoires in COVID-19. The data were produced by immunoSEQ multiplex PCR, yet TCRdb's version contains in-frame clones alone and is incomplete. The table lists about 240,000 clones, approximately 85% of them singletons, with over 9% in the top ten. Sample: peripheral blood. The receptors come from a man aged 80 or over with acute or convalescent COVID-19. CDR3s include the opening cysteine and the closing phenylalanine or tryptophan. A D gene is named only where the DNA matches it firmly. Only some rows state a clone size, as once, few, many or a class for expanded clones.

j_call v_call clone_size d_call cdr3_nt cdr3_aa
TRBJ2-3 TRBV15 - TRBD2 TGTGCCACCAGCAGAATCGGGGGGGTTTCGGATACGCAGTATTTT CATSRIGGVSDTQYF
TRBJ1-2 TRBV28 - TRBD1 TGTGCCAGCAGTTTAGTGTGGACAGGTTATGGCTACACCTTC CASSLVWTGYGYTF
TRBJ2-1 TRBV11-3 - TRBD2 TGTGCCAGCAGCGCGGGGGGGAGCGGGAGTTATGAGCAGTTCTTC CASSAGGSGSYEQFF
TRBJ1-5 TRBV6-6 - TRBD1 TGTGCCAGCAGTTCCCACGCGGACAGGGGGCCCCAGCCCCAGCATTTT CASSSHADRGPQPQHF
TRBJ2-5 TRBV19 - TRBD2 TGTGCCAGTAGTATAAGAGCGGGGACCCAAGAGACCCAGTACTTC CASSIRAGTQETQYF
TRBJ2-7 TRBV2 few TRBD2 TGTGCCAGCCAGGGACTAGCGGGATACGAGCAGTACTTC CASQGLAGYEQYF
TRBJ1-3 TRBV6-5 few - TGTGCCAGCAGTATGGACAGCCCTGGAAACACCATATATTTT CASSMDSPGNTIYF
TRBJ2-1 TRBV7-9 - - TGTGCCAGCAGCTTTGGGGTTGGACAGGGAGGGCCACACAATGAGCAGTTCTTC CASSFGVGQGGPHNEQFF
TRBJ1-5 TRBV6-6 - TRBD1 TGTGCCAGCAGTGCCGGGACAGGGGGCAAACAGCCCCAGCATTTT CASSAGTGGKQPQHF
TRBJ1-6 TRBV18 - - TGTGCCAGCTCACCAGAGAGAACAGTGACTTCACCCCTCCACTTT CASSPERTVTSPLHF
TRBJ1-4 TRBV2 - TRBD1 TGTGCCAGCATAATGGACAGGGTCGGGGAAAAACTGTTTTTT CASIMDRVGEKLFF
TRBJ2-5 TRBV20-1 - - TGCAGTGCTCATAAGGGGGAGACCCAGTACTTC CSAHKGETQYF
TRBJ2-2 TRBV5-1 once - TGCGCCAGCAGCCACGGACAAGCAGGGTCCGGGGAGCTGTTTTTT CASSHGQAGSGELFF
TRBJ2-5 TRBV19 - TRBD2 TGTGCCAGTAGTCTATTTAGCGGGAGGCTAGAGACCCAGTACTTC CASSLFSGRLETQYF
TRBJ2-1 TRBV29-1 - TRBD2 TGCAGCGTTGAAAGCGGGAGGGCCTATGAGCAGTTCTTC CSVESGRAYEQFF
TRBJ1-3 TRBV13 few - TGTGCCAGCAGCCCCTATCCGGTCTCTGGAAACACCATATATTTT CASSPYPVSGNTIYF
TRBJ1-5 TRBV28 - - TGTGCCAGCGGAGGGGAACGCAATCAGCCCCAGCATTTT CASGGERNQPQHF
TRBJ1-4 TRBV6-6 once TRBD1 TGTGCCAGCATCAACGGGGGGACAGGGAGCAAAAAACTGTTTTTT CASINGGTGSKKLFF
TRBJ2-6 TRBV6-6 - - TGTGCCAGCAGCCGAACAGGCACCTCCTCTGGGGCCAACGTCCTGACTTTC CASSRTGTSSGANVLTF
TRBJ2-2 TRBV6-1 - - TGTGCCAGCAGTTCCGCAGGGTCGAACACCGGGGAGCTGTTTTTT CASSSAGSNTGELFF